This T cell receptor (beta chain) stems from a study of breast tumors, draining lymph nodes, adjacent tissues. V lost 3 bases, J lost 0 bases, and 3 bases lay in between. This CDR3 is built from 14 residues. Germline-derived CDR1 and CDR2 are SGHVS and FNYEAQ. This clonotype was detected only a few times. Its specificity is unknown. General study findings and limits: Luminal-like breast cancer showed significantly higher tumor–nontumor repertoire similarity than basal-like.

TCRdb reanalysed the multiplex PCR reads using MiXCR and keeps one entry per CDR3 protein. Of 20,000 or so distinct CDR3 sequences detected, about 70% appear once; the ten largest clones hold roughly a fifth. The clonotype comes from a female donor with breast cancer. Some clones in this sample may be carry-over from other donors' samples. What was sequenced was tumor-adjacent breast tissue. V and J are TRBV7-6 and TRBJ1-6, with unresolved D. The CDR3 DNA reads TGTGCCAGCAGCTTTAGCTCCTATAATTCACCCCTCCACTTT. It encodes CASSFSSYNSPLHF.